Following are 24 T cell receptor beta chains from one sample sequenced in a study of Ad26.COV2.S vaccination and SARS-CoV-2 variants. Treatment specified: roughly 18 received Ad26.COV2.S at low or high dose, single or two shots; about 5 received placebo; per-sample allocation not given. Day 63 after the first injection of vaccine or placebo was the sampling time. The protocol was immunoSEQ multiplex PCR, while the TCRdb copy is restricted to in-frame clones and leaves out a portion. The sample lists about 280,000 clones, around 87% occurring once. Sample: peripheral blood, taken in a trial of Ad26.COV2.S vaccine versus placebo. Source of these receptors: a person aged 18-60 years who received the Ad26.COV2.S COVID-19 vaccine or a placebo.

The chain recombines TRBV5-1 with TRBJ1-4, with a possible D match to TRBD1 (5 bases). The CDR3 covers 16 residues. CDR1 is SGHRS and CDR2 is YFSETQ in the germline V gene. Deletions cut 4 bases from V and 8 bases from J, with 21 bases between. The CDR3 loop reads CASSTVQGESGEKLFF. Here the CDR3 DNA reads TGCGCCAGCAGCACAGTTCAAGGGGAGTCTGGGGAAAAACTGTTTTTT.

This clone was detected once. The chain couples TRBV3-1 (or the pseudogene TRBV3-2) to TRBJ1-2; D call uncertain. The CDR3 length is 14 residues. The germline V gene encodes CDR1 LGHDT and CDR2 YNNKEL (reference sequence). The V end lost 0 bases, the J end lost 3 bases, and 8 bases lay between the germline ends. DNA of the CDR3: TGTGCCAGCAGCCAAGAATGGGGAGACTATGGCTACACCTTC. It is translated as CASSQEWGDYGYTF.

DNA for the CDR3: TGCAGCGTTGGGATAGCGGCCTACAATGAGCAGTTCTTC. This encodes CSVGIAAYNEQFF. V gene TRBV29-1 combines with J gene TRBJ2-1; the D gene is possibly TRBD2 (6 bases). CDR3 length: 13 residues. CDR1 is SQVTM and CDR2 is ANQGSEA in the germline V gene. V lost 4 bases and J 2 bases, leaving 9 bases between the germline ends.

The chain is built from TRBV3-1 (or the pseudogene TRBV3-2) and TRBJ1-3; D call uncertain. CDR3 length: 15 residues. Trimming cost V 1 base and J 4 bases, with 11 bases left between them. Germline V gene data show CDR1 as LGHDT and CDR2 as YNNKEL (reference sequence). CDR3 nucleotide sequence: TGTGCCAGCAGCCAAGCGGCCCCTCTGGGAAACACCATATATTTT. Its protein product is CASSQAAPLGNTIYF.

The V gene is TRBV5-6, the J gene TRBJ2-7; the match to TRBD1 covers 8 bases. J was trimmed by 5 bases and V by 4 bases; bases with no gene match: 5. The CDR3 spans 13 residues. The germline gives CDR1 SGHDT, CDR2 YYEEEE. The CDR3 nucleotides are TGTGCCAGCAGCCTGGGACAGGTCGACGAGCAGTACTTC. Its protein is CASSLGQVDEQYF.

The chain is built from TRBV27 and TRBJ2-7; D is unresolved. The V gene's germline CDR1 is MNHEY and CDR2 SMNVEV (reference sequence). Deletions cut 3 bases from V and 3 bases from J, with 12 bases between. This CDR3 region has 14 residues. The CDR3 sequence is CASSFSPGNYEQYF. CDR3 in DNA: TGTGCCAGCAGTTTCTCCCCGGGCAACTACGAGCAGTACTTC.

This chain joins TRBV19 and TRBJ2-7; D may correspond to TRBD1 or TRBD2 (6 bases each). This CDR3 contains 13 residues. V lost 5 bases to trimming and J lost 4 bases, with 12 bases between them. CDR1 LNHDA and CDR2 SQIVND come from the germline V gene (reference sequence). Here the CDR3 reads CASSAQGRYEQYF. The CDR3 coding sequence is TGTGCCAGTAGTGCCCAGGGGAGGTACGAGCAGTACTTC.

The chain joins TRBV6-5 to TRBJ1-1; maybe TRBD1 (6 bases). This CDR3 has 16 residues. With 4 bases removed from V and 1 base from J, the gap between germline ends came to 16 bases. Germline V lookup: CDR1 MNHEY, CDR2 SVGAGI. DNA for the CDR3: TGTGCCAGCAGTTCAACCCTACAGGGTGGGAACACTGAAGCTTTCTTT. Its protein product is CASSSTLQGGNTEAFF.

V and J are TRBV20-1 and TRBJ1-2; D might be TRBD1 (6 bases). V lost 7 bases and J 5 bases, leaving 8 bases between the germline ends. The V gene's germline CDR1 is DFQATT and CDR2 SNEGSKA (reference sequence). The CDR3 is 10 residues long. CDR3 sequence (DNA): TGCAGTGTAGGACAGTATGGCTACACCTTC. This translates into CSVGQYGYTF.

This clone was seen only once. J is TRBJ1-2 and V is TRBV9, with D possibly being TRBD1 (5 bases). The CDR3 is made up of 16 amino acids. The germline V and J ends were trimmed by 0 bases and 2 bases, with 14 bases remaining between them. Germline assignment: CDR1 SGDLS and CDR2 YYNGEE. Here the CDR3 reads CASSVAGHGLNYGYTF. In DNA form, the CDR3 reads TGTGCCAGCAGCGTAGCCGGACACGGGCTCAACTATGGCTACACCTTC.

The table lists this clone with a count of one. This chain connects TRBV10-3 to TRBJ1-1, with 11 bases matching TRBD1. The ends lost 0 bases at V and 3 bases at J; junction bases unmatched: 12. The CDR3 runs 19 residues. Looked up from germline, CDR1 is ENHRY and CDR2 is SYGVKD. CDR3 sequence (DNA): TGTGCCATCAGTGAGTCTCGATTGGGCGGGACAGGGGGAGACACTGAAGCTTTCTTT. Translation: CAISESRLGGTGGDTEAFF.

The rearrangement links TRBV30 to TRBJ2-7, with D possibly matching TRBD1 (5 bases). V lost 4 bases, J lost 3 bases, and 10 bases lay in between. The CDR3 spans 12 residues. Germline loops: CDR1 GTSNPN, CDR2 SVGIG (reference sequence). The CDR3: CAWIGQGYEQYF. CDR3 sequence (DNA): TGTGCCTGGATAGGGCAGGGCTACGAGCAGTACTTC.

The CDR3 here is CASSLGRKGYTF. In nucleotides, the CDR3 is TGTGCCAGCAGCTTGGGAAGGAAAGGCTACACCTTC. The chain recombines TRBV5-6 with TRBJ1-2; D ambiguous. The length of the CDR3 is 12 residues. The V gene lost 0 bases and the J gene lost 8 bases, with 8 bases spanning the gap. Per germline, CDR1 SGHDT and CDR2 YYEEEE.

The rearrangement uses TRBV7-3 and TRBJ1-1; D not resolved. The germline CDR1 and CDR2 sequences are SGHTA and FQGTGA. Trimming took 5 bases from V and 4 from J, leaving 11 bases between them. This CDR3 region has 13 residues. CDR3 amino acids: CASSPRSGTEAFF. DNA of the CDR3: TGTGCCAGCAGCCCTCGGAGTGGCACTGAAGCTTTCTTT.

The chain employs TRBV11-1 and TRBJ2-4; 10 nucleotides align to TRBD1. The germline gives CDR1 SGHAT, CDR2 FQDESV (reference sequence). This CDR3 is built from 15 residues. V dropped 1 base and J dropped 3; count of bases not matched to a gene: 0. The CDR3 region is CASSLGTGGKNIQYF. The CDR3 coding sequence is TGTGCCAGCAGCTTAGGGACAGGGGGCAAAAACATTCAGTACTTC.

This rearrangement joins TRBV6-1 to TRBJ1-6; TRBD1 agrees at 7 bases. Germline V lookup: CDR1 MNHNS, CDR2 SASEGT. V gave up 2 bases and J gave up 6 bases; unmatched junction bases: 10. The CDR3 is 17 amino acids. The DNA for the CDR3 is TGTGCCAGCAGTGAACCAAGGGGGCTGAATCCTAATTCACCCCTCCACTTT. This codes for CASSEPRGLNPNSPLHF.

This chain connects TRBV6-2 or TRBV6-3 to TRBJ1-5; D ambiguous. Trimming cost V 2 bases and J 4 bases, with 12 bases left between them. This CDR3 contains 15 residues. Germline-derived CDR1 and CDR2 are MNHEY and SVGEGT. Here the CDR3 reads CASSYDHLGNQPQHF. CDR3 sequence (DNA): TGTGCCAGCAGTTACGACCACCTAGGGAATCAGCCCCAGCATTTT.

CDR3: CASSFTPLGQGNTEAFF. In DNA, the CDR3 is TGTGCCAGCAGCTTCACGCCGCTAGGACAGGGGAACACTGAAGCTTTCTTT. The V and J genes are TRBV7-9 and TRBJ1-1; 8 bases agree with TRBD1. The germline gives CDR1 SEHNR, CDR2 FQNEAQ (reference sequence). The V gene end was trimmed by 3 bases and the J gene end by 1 base; junction bases not matched to a gene: 10. CDR3 size: 17 residues.

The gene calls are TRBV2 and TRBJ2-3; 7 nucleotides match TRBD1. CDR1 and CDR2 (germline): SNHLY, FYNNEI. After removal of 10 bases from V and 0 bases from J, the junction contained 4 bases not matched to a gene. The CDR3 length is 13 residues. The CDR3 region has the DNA TGTGCCATCACAGGGGTAAGCACAGATACGCAGTATTTT. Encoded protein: CAITGVSTDTQYF.

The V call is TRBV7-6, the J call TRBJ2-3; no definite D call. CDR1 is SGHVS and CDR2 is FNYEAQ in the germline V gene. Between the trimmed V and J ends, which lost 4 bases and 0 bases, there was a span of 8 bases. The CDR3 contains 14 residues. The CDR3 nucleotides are TGTGCCAGCAGCTCACCGGTCAGCACAGATACGCAGTATTTT. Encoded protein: CASSSPVSTDTQYF.

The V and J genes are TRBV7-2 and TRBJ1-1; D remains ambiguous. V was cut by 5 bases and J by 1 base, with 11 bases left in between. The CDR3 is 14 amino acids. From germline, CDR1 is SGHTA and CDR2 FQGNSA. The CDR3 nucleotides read TGTGCCAGCAGCCCCCCGGGAGGGAACACTGAAGCTTTCTTT. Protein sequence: CASSPPGGNTEAFF.

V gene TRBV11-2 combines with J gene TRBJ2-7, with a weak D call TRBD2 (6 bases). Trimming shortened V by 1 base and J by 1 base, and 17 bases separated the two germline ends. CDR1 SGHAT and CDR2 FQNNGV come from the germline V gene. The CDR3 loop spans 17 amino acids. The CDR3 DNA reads TGTGCCAGCAGCTTAGTTGGAAGCGGGCTCGAGTCCTACGAGCAGTACTTC. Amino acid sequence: CASSLVGSGLESYEQYF.

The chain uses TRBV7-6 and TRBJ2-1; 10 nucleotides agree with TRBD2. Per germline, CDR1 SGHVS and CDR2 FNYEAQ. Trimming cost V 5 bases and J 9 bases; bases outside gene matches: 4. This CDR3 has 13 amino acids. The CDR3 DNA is TGTGCCAGCAGCCGGGGACTAGCGCTTGAGCAGTTCTTC. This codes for CASSRGLALEQFF.

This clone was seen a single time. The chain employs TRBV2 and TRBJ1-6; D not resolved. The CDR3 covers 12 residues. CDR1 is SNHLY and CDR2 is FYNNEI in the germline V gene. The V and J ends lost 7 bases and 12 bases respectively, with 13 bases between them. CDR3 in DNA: TGTGCCAGCAACCCAGACCGGGGACCCCTCCACTTT. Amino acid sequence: CASNPDRGPLHF.